These T cell receptor beta chains were read from a single sample in a study of Graves' ophthalmopathy and Graves' hyperthyroidism. TCRdb re-analysed the multiplex PCR reads in MiXCR, keeping a single row per CDR3 protein. This table holds 300,000 to 400,000 distinct CDR3 sequences, about a sixth found once. The sequenced sample consisted of peripheral blood. The receptor set was obtained from an adult man with Graves' ophthalmopathy. CDR3s include the opening cysteine and the closing phenylalanine or tryptophan. Fields, in order: V gene, clone size, J gene, CDR3 protein. Some rows have no size entry. The others give once, few or many, or a class for an expanded clone.

TRBV12-5,.,TRBJ2-5,CASAASPGVAQYF
TRBV30,many,TRBJ1-2,CAWSVHGREDGYTF
TRBV12-3/TRBV12-4,many,TRBJ1-3,CASSGNTIYF
TRBV7-8,many,TRBJ1-5,CASSPRQGASNQPQHF
TRBV5-1,.,TRBJ1-1,CASSLVLGGRTEAFF
TRBV6-2/TRBV6-3,few,TRBJ2-7,CASSSTMDPYEQYF
TRBV6-5,many,TRBJ2-2,CASIRVSNTGELFF
TRBV2,.,TRBJ2-5,CASSERSGRGETQYF
TRBV25-1,many,TRBJ2-7,CASSPALVTYEQYF
TRBV18,many,TRBJ2-7,CASSPFNARSSYEQYF
TRBV30,many,TRBJ2-7,CAWSIRGEQYF
TRBV5-1,many,TRBJ2-7,CASSLAIQGVYEQYF
TRBV28,many,TRBJ1-2,CASLPAEGRIYGYTF
TRBV30,many,TRBJ1-1,CAWSRGLNTEAFF
TRBV2,few,TRBJ1-2,CASSRGQGIYGYTF
TRBV2,.,TRBJ1-3,CASSSQQGAGNTIYF
TRBV6-1,once,TRBJ1-5,CASSESGGPQHF
TRBV5-1,many,TRBJ2-7,CASSLTKRQGAPEQYF
TRBV20-1,many,TRBJ2-7,CSARFRTGGNEQYF
TRBV18,.,TRBJ1-5,CASSPLPIVGNQPQHF
TRBV12-3/TRBV12-4,many,TRBJ2-2,CASSPLAGGIGELFF
TRBV11-2,many,TRBJ2-5,CASSLSAAWTQYF
TRBV28,many,TRBJ2-2,CASSSSGSNTGELFF
TRBV10-3,many,TRBJ1-5,CAISDVRTGGTNQPQHF
TRBV6-2/TRBV6-3,.,TRBJ1-5,CATFGRGAQLF
TRBV7-9,many,TRBJ2-7,CASSSPGESINEQYF
TRBV24-1,many,TRBJ2-7,CATSDPRGGIGQYF
TRBV5-6,many,TRBJ1-6,CTSTRQSSYNSPLHF
TRBV6-1,.,TRBJ1-3,CASSIDPGNTIYF
TRBV24-1,many,TRBJ1-1,CATRETTGTEAFF
TRBV11-2,many,TRBJ2-7,CASSSTPALADYEQYF
TRBV6-2/TRBV6-3,many,TRBJ2-7,CASSYRGAHEQHF
TRBV30,many,TRBJ1-2,CAWSIKGDGTYGYTF
TRBV6-1,many,TRBJ1-5,CASSDVAASNQPQHF
TRBV6-5,.,TRBJ2-1,CASSYRGHEQFF
TRBV12-3/TRBV12-4,.,TRBJ2-7,CASSPPGRFNEQYF
TRBV9,.,TRBJ2-5,CASSVRGRGETQYF
TRBV6-5,.,TRBJ1-1,CASISLGGMNTEAFF
TRBV10-3,many,TRBJ2-7,CATGDRGLYEQYF
TRBV4-1,.,TRBJ2-5,CASSPRAPTGRWLSGRYQETQYF
TRBV20-1,many,TRBJ1-6,CSARETANNSPLHF
TRBV18,.,TRBJ1-1,CASSPTLSTGNTEAFF
TRBV7-8,many,TRBJ1-5,CASSLDRTNQPQHF
TRBV6-2/TRBV6-3,many,TRBJ2-5,CASSYSGGGQTQYF
TRBV6-1,many,TRBJ2-7,CASSEKWGQGAYEQYF
TRBV9,many,TRBJ1-3,CASSAGISGNTIYF
TRBV6-5,.,TRBJ1-6,CASSLGERSSPLHF
TRBV20-1,many,TRBJ2-7,CSARKSGSSYEQYF
TRBV12-3/TRBV12-4,many,TRBJ2-7,CASSLAGGLSYEQYF
TRBV6-2/TRBV6-3,many,TRBJ2-7,CASSYSTSSVSYEQYF
TRBV20-1,.,TRBJ1-5,CSATPGANQPQHF
TRBV6-4,.,TRBJ2-2,CASSSGSTGELFF
TRBV6-2/TRBV6-3,.,TRBJ2-7,CASSYEAGTYEQYF
TRBV20-1,many,TRBJ1-2,CSAPTGQYYGYTF